This T cell receptor beta chain was recorded in a study of PD-L1 blockade in urothelial cancer. The CDR3 totals 14 residues. CDR1 is SSHAT, CDR2 FNYEAQ, per germline (reference sequence). Remarks on this clone: The junction departs from germline at one end; a sequencing error may be responsible.

The table came from immunoSEQ multiplex PCR; TCRdb's copy has only in-frame clones and leaves some out. In the table there are around 19,000 clones, almost 90% of which are singletons. The origin of this receptor is a man aged 50 or older with urothelial cancer. The gene calls are TRBV7-7 and TRBJ2-7; 9 nucleotides match TRBD1. The sample in question was PBMCs, obtained around atezolizumab (anti-PD-L1) treatment. The CDR3 region is CASSSQQGAGEQYF. The DNA of the CDR3 is TGTGCTAGCAGCTCACAACAGGGGGCCGGTGAGCAGTACTTC.